This T cell receptor (beta chain) came from a study of HIV-infected patients and healthy controls. This clonotype was seen ten or more times. What it binds is unknown. The V and J ends lost 4 bases and 3 bases, in that order; junction bases with no gene match: 3. The CDR3 is made up of 14 amino acids. CDR1 and CDR2 (germline): MNHEY, SMNVEV (reference sequence). Study conclusions and caveats: About three months of therapy was arguably too brief to observe immune reconstitution in treated samples. No HLA typing of donors was done in this study. Compared with healthy controls, HIV-infected patients showed less CDR3 sharing between individuals.

Reverse transcription used around 540 ng RNA and constant-region primers for alpha and beta. Using multiplexing indices, alpha and beta chain libraries were generated apart by chain-specific third strand synthesis. TCRdb called the 5' RACE reads again in MiXCR, with one record for every CDR3 protein. The sample records roughly 9,800 distinct CDR3 sequences, roughly 5.6% being singletons. Roughly three months, about 14 weeks, into antiretroviral therapy, follow-up blood was collected. Whole blood was used without fractionation, so all unsorted peripheral T cells were included. The specimen was blood, collected during antiretroviral therapy. This clonotype was obtained from an adult with HIV infection. The donor label of this sample is uncertain. The chain joins TRBV27 to TRBJ2-7; TRBD1 agrees at 10 bases. CDR3 sequence (DNA): TGTGCCAGCAGTTACCGGGACAGGGGCTACGAGCAGTACTTC. Protein: CASSYRDRGYEQYF.